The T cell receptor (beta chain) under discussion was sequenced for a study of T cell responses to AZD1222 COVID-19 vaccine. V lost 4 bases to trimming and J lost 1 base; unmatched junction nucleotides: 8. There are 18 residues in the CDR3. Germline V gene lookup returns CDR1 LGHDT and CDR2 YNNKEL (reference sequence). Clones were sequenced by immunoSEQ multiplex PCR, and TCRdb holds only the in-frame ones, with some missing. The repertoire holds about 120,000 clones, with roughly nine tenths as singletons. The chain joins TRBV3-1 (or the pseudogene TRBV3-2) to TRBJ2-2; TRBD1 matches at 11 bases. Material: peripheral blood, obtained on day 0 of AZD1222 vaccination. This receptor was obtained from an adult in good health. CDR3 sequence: CASSLRTGGLMNTGELFF. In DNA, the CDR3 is TGTGCCAGCAGCCTCCGGACAGGGGGCCTGATGAACACCGGGGAGCTGTTTTTT.